The source of this T cell receptor beta chain is a study of cytomegalovirus exposure and HLA in healthy donors. Across the study: T cells numbering 150 million to 200 million yielded more than 100 million unique TCR beta sequences in an earlier analysis.

13 Jbeta primers and 60 Vbeta primers were used for the PCR. Profiling relied on immunoSEQ multiplex PCR, and the TCRdb table lists in-frame clones only, not all of them. The table has tens of thousands of clones, about 79% seen once; the top ten hold 7.8%. Study-level points and caveats: Reports described diagnosis of cytomegalovirus status by the classifier as highly specific and sensitive.

This clone was recorded a few times. Its specificity is not known. Germline CDR1 is MNHEY and CDR2 is SVGAGI. The CDR3 consists of 14 residues. With 10 bases clipped from V and 0 bases from J, the junction kept 7 bases outside the gene matches. The clonotype originates from a man in his 60s in good health and CMV-seropositive. Specimen: PBMCs. This chain connects TRBV6-5 to TRBJ2-7, with 9 bases aligning to TRBD2. The CDR3 spells CATGGGRASYEQYF. The CDR3 DNA is TGTGCCACCGGGGGCGGGAGGGCCTCCTACGAGCAGTACTTC.